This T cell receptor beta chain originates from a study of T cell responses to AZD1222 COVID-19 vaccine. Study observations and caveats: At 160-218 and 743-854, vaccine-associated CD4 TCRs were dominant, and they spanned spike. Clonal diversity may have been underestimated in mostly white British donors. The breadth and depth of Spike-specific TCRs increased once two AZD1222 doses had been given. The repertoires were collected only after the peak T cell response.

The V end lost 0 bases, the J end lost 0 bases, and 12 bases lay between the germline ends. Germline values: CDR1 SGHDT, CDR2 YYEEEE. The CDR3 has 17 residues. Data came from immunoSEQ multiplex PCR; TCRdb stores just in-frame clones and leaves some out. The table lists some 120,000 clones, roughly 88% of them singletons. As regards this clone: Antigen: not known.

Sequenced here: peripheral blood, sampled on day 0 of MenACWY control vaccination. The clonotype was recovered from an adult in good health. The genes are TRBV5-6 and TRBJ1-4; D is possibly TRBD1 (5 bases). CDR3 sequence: CASSLVRGGTTNEKLFF. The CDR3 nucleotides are TGTGCCAGCAGCTTGGTGCGCGGGGGTACAACTAATGAAAAACTGTTTTTT.